This T cell receptor beta chain appears in the sequencing data of a study of blood T cells in healthy people across ages. Overall study results and limits: More naive CD4+ cells and higher diversity were found in long-lived than in aged donors.

Aged roughly 6 to 90, donors were systemically healthy Caucasians from Russia. This clonotype was recorded at least ten times. Antigen specificity is unknown. CDR3 length: 14 amino acids. Looked up from germline, CDR1 is MNHEY and CDR2 is SMNVEV (reference sequence). Trimming took 6 bases from V and 2 from J, leaving 13 bases between them. Primers used in a second PCR of roughly 7 to 12 cycles were a sample-barcoded 5' primer and a J-beta primer mix. TCRdb processed the 5' RACE reads anew with MiXCR; each CDR3 protein has one entry. The sample carries some 1.5 million distinct CDR3 sequences, 28% recorded once.

The clonotype comes from a woman in her twenties or thirties in good health. The chain joins TRBV27 to TRBJ1-2, with D tentatively TRBD1 (5 bases). The source material was blood. CDR3 sequence (DNA): TGTGCCAGCAGCTTAAGTGGGACCAACTATGGCTACACCTTC. The encoded protein is CASSLSGTNYGYTF.